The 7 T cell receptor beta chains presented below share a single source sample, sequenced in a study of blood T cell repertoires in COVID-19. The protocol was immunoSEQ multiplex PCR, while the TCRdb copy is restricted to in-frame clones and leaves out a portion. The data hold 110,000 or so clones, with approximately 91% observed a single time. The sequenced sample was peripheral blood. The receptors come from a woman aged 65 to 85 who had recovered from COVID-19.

The CDR3 DNA follows: TGTGCCAGCAGCTTAAACGGTGCTAGCACAGATACGCAGTATTTT. Residues: CASSLNGASTDTQYF. This chain connects TRBV7-3 to TRBJ2-3; D is unclear. The germline V and J ends were trimmed by 1 base and 0 bases, with 8 bases remaining between them. Germline values: CDR1 SGHTA, CDR2 FQGTGA. The CDR3 covers 15 residues.

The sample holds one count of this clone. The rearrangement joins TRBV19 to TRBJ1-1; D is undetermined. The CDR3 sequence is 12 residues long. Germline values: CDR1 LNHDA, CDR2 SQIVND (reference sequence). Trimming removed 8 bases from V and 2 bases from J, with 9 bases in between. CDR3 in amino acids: CASSRGNTEAFF. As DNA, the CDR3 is TGTGCCAGTTCACGGGGAAACACTGAAGCTTTCTTT.

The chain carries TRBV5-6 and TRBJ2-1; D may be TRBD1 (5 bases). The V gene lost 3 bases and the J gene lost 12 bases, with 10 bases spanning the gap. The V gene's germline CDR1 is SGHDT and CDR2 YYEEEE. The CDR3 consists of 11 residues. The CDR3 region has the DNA TGTGCCAGCAGCTACGACAGAGTGCAGTTCTTC. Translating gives CASSYDRVQFF. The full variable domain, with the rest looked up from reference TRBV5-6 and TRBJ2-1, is DAGVTQSPTHLIKTRGQQVTLRCSPKSGHDTVSWYQQALGQGPQFIFQYYEEEERQRGNFPDRFSGHQFPNYSSELNVNALLLGDSALYLCASSYDRVQFFGPGTRLTVL.

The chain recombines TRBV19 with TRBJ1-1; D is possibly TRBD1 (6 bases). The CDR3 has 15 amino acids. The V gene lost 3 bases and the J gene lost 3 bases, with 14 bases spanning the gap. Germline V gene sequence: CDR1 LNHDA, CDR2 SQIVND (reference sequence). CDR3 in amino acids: CASSMGGLGYTEAFF. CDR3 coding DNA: TGTGCCAGTAGTATGGGGGGGCTAGGTTACACTGAAGCTTTCTTT.

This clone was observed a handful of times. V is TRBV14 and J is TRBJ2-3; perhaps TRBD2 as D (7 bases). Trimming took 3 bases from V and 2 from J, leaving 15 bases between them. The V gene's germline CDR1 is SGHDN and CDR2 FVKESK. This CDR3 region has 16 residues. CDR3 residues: CASSQGGPLSTDTQYF. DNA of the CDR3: TGTGCCAGCAGCCAGGGGGGGCCTCTATCCACAGATACGCAGTATTTT.

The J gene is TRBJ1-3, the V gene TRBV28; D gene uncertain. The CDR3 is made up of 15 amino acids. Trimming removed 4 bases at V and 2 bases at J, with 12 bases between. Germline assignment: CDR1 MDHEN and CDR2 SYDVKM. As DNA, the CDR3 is TGTGCCAGCAGTTCACGGAGAGACGCTGGAAACACCATATATTTT. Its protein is CASSSRRDAGNTIYF. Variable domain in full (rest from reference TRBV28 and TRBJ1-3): DVKVTQSSRYLVKRTGEKVFLECVQDMDHENMFWYRQDPGLGLRLIYFSYDVKMKEKGDIPEGYSVSREKKERFSLILESASTNQTSMYLCASSSRRDAGNTIYFGEGSWLTVV.

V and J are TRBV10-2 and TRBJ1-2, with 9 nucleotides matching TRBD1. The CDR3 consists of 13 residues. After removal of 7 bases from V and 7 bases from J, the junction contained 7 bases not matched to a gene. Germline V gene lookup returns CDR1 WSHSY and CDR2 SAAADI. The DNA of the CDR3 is TGCGCCAGCACCAGGGACAGGGCCTCTGGCTACACCTTC. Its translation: CASTRDRASGYTF.